The T cell receptor beta chain described here comes from a study of T cells in Graves' hyperthyroidism and ophthalmopathy. Study-wide points: Most expanded thyroid clonotypes above 0.001 also appeared in blood.

The V and J ends lost 4 bases and 5 bases respectively, with 21 bases between them. The length of the CDR3 is 17 residues. Germline V gives CDR1 MDHEN, CDR2 SYDVKM. A Clinical Activity Score of at least 3, a NOSPECS grade of at least 4 and a duration under 3 months were recorded in the ophthalmopathy patients. Patients having uncontrolled infection, another autoimmune disease, pregnancy or lactation were not included. The source material, RNA transcripts, was used to amplify TCR beta CDR3 regions. The study used the HTBI primer set for a first-round RT-PCR of the TCR CDR3. MiXCR, run by TCRdb on the multiplex PCR reads, gives a single entry per CDR3 protein. This sample yields about 480,000 distinct CDR3 sequences, of which less than 25% are seen a single time; over 9% belongs to the top ten. With respect to this clonotype: Its antigen is unknown.

The specimen was blood. This TCR came from a woman in her thirties with Graves' ophthalmopathy. This chain links TRBV28 with TRBJ1-5, with D possibly being TRBD1 (6 bases). This CDR3 reads CASSSPLRRGWDQPQHF. The DNA of the CDR3 is TGTGCCAGCAGTTCCCCTCTTAGGAGGGGGTGGGATCAGCCCCAGCATTTT. Full variable domain (remainder filled in from reference TRBV28 and TRBJ1-5): DVKVTQSSRYLVKRTGEKVFLECVQDMDHENMFWYRQDPGLGLRLIYFSYDVKMKEKGDIPEGYSVSREKKERFSLILESASTNQTSMYLCASSSPLRRGWDQPQHFGDGTRLSIL.